Listed below are T cell receptor beta chains from one sample, sequenced in a study of identical twins. One entry per CDR3 protein, called by TCRdb with MiXCR from the 5' RACE reads. The sample contains about 700,000 distinct CDR3 sequences, over 5% of which appear only once. Sequenced: naive T cells sorted from blood. These receptor sequences come from a young man in good health. Each CDR3 is given with its conserved first and last residue. The D gene is left open where the match is weak. Only part of the rows carry a size: once, few, many, or a class if the clone is expanded.

>NA|TRBJ2-3|TRBV6-5|NA|16
TGTGCCAGCAGTTACGAAAATAGCGGTAGCACAGATACGCAGTATTTT
CASSYENSGSTDTQYF
>many|TRBJ2-1|TRBV28|TRBD2|15
TGTGCCAGCAGTTTTGGCGGGAGGCTTTACAATGAGCAGTTCTTC
CASSFGGRLYNEQFF
>few|TRBJ2-1|TRBV12-3/TRBV12-4|NA|13
TGTGCCAGCAGTCCCGCCCCGGCAGGGGGGGTCCTCTTC
CASSPAPAGGVLF
>many|TRBJ1-1|TRBV7-2|NA|14
TGTGCCAGCAGCTTAGATAGGACGAACACTGAAGCTTTCTTT
CASSLDRTNTEAFF
>many|TRBJ2-5|TRBV28|NA|12
TGTGCCAGCGGAAGGAGGCGGGAGACCCAGTACTTC
CASGRRRETQYF
>NA|TRBJ2-1|TRBV7-9|TRBD2|16
TGTGCCAGCAGCCCAGGACTAGCGGGCGGCGTCAATGAGCAGTTCTTC
CASSPGLAGGVNEQFF
>NA|TRBJ2-1|TRBV12-3/TRBV12-4|TRBD1|13
TGTGCCAGCAGTTTAAGCGGGGACAGGGGGAAGTTCTTC
CASSLSGDRGKFF
>NA|TRBJ1-6|TRBV20-1|NA|15
TGCAGTGCTAGAGTAGGGGCCAGGGATGATTCACCCCTCCACTTT
CSARVGARDDSPLHF
>many|TRBJ2-1|TRBV11-2|NA|13
TGTGCCAGCAGCTTAAGAACTATGTATGAGCAGTTCTTC
CASSLRTMYEQFF
>many|TRBJ2-7|TRBV5-1|TRBD1|16
TGCGCCAGCAGATTCCCAGGAGACAGGGCAGACTACGAGCAGTACTTC
CASRFPGDRADYEQYF
>few|TRBJ2-1|TRBV27|TRBD1|17
TGTGCCAGCAGTCCACCACAGGGGGGCTGGAAAGTAAGTGAGCAGTTCTTC
CASSPPQGGWKVSEQFF
>few|TRBJ2-1|TRBV7-9|TRBD1|12
TGTGCCAGCACCGAACAGGGGAATGAGCAGTTCTTC
CASTEQGNEQFF
>few|TRBJ2-2|TRBV6-5|NA|16
TGTGCCAGCAGTTACTCGATCCGCAGGGCATCCGGGGAGCTGTTTTTT
CASSYSIRRASGELFF
>few|TRBJ2-3|TRBV7-9|NA|13
TGTGCCAGCAACAAGTTCGGTCATGATACGCAGTATTTT
CASNKFGHDTQYF
>many|TRBJ1-1|TRBV7-9|TRBD1|17
TGTGCCAGCAGCTTAGATCCCAGACAGGGGTATAACACTGAAGCTTTCTTT
CASSLDPRQGYNTEAFF
>NA|TRBJ2-1|TRBV20-1|NA|13
TGCAGTGCTAGGGATCTCGCCGGCAATGAGCAGTTCTTC
CSARDLAGNEQFF
>many|TRBJ2-3|TRBV6-6|NA|13
TGTGCCAGCAGTTACGACTACACAGATACGCAGTATTTT
CASSYDYTDTQYF
>many|TRBJ2-2|TRBV29-1|NA|12
TGCAGCGTTGCAGGCGGCACCGGGGAGCTGTTTTTT
CSVAGGTGELFF
>many|TRBJ1-1|TRBV12-5|NA|12
TGTGCTAGTGGTTTTGAAGACACTGAAGCTTTCTTT
CASGFEDTEAFF
>many|TRBJ1-4|TRBV18|NA|13
TGTGCCAGCTGGGAGACAACTAATGAAAAACTGTTTTTT
CASWETTNEKLFF